The present T cell receptor (beta chain) was sequenced within a study of identifying expanded T cells in peripheral blood (dated by TCRdb to between 2019 and 2020). In terms of the full investigation: Separate aliquots of the same genomic DNA pool were sequenced to produce technical replicates, and four replicates were compared in pairs.

The investigation overall reported the following: In all healthy donors, the variance in clone template counts between samples taken 2 to 3 weeks apart rose significantly as total template count increased. The authors expected biological variance in healthy repertoires might increase further over much longer intervals such as months to years. Across all healthy-donor time intervals, the beta-binomial model significantly cut both the number of clones called differentially abundant and the false-positive rate. Between technical replicates the binomial model flagged around 1.2 differentially abundant clones, whereas over roughly two weeks the binomial model flagged about 15 and over approximately 4 weeks 19 to 20.

TCRbeta CDR3 regions were profiled with the immunoSEQ Assay using bias-controlled multiplex PCR amplification of genomic DNA. Concerning the study's data processing: To quantify the absolute abundance of each unique TCRbeta CDR3 region, the sequences were collapsed and filtered. Differential abundance was assessed using a binomial (Fisher-equivalent) model and a beta-binomial model in which time-dependent variance fitted from healthy donors was added. Any clone with fewer than 5 combined templates was excluded, and a clone was called differentially abundant if its Benjamini-Hochberg FDR was below 0.01. Using the form v = (b*log(k)+a)^2, the beta-binomial variance was modeled as a function of the total template count across the two samples. This immuneACCESS table, as held by TCRdb, lists in-frame sequences with V and J called but not all clones. Of the missing ones, under half trace to an unresolved V gene in checked studies; the others have no known cause. The DNA was the basis for D and trimming; V, J and clone size are from that table. For this sample the table gives about 82,000 clones, of which around 90% were detected only once. The top ten clones comprise roughly 7% of the sample.

CDR1 and CDR2 are drawn from the germline V gene (reference sequence): GTSNPN, SVGIG. Trimming removed 0 bases from V and 4 bases from J; the gene matches leave 6 bases unexplained. Inclusive of the bounding cysteine and phenylalanine, the CDR3 is 15 residues long. The DNA shown is the 45-base CDR3, in frame from base 1. During the collection period, no immune events, such as infections, were documented for the healthy donors. Time-dependent variance in a beta-binomial model of T-cell clone differential abundance was calibrated using healthy-donor blood repertoires as a training cohort. The training cohort was composed of about 10 healthy donors, 3 female and 7 male. On average the donors were around 44 years old, and their ages spanned roughly 25 to 70 years. Whole blood from each healthy donor was obtained from a commercial supplier and was collected at three time points around 2 weeks apart. For immunosequencing, genomic DNA was extracted from unsorted whole blood.

Worth noting for this clone: No cognate antigen has been identified for it. Per-base quality was not reported, and no clone a single base away is much larger than it.

Sequenced input: blood. The rearranged chain carries TRBV30 and TRBJ2-3, and 8 junction bases match TRBD2. The TCR sequence derives from a person aged 18 to 70 in good health. This receptor carries the CDR3 CAWSVLSRGADTQYF. The nucleotide sequence is TGTGCCTGGAGTGTACTTTCGCGGGGGGCAGATACGCAGTATTTT.